This note documents a single T cell receptor (beta chain) sequence. The antigen it recognizes is unknown. One base away there is no much larger clone; base qualities are not given. Deep TCRbeta sequencing was performed with the immunoSEQ platform. On the study's bioinformatics: Only productive rearrangements were exported from the immunoSEQ Analyzer for downstream analysis. T cell phenotypes were assigned to bulk TCRbeta clonotypes by matching the clonotypes to single-cell RNA+TCR-seq clones with the same TCRbeta sequence. Clone enrichment in tumor was computed as tumor frequency divided by PBMC frequency from bulk TCR sequencing. GLIPH was used to sort TCRs into specificity groups, which are clusters of distinct TCRs that likely recognize common antigens through shared CDR3 motifs. This is the immuneACCESS table as TCRdb keeps it, with only in-frame sequences that have V and J called. A part of the clones is gone; compared with another copy, unresolved V genes explain less than half, and the rest is unexplained. V and J calls and clone size are those listed in that table; D and trimming were worked out from the DNA. The sample table records roughly 59,000 clones; 80% of these occur just once. Of the sample, 13% is held by the ten largest clones.

The data belong to a study of T cells in tumors after PD-1 blockade (dated by TCRdb to about 2019). Regarding the complete study: Prior checkpoint blockade, systemic immunosuppressant use, and recent radiotherapy or other anti-cancer therapy within 4 weeks were grounds for patient exclusion. Pembrolizumab 200 mg every 3 weeks or cemiplimab 350 mg every 2 weeks was administered to patients. On average, peripheral blood samples yielded 36,536 unique clonotypes and around 110,000 TCR templates (range roughly 24,679-290,000). RECIST version 1.1 was the standard used to evaluate clinical response. While on anti-PD-1 treatment, some of the patients also continued taking daily vismodegib 150 mg. Paired single-cell RNA and TCR sequencing was performed on site-matched tumors from BCC or SCC patients before and after anti-PD-1 therapy. To compare clonotypes in blood versus tumor, bulk TCR sequencing was run on about ten peripheral blood samples drawn from four or five patients.

What the authors observed across the whole study: Around two fifths of the TCR clonotypes from tumors also showed up in blood, and some novel exhausted tumor clones were present in pre-treatment blood, which suggests peripheral recruitment. The source of novel T cell clones was not identified, and lymphoid organs or rare unexpanded clones within the tumor or the tumor periphery could be included among the possible sources.

The sample's time point, from its label and the paper: before anti-PD-1 therapy. Genomic DNA extracted from tumor biopsies or peripheral blood was used for bulk TCRbeta sequencing, with input ranging from roughly 600 ng to 6,004 ng. Every patient had histologically proven advanced or metastatic basal or squamous cell carcinoma and was a poor candidate for surgical resection. The basal cell carcinoma cohort was made up of roughly eleven patients, and bulk tumor TCR sequencing was performed for roughly 8 of these patients. The TCR comes from a human donor with basal cell carcinoma. The specimen comprised PBMCs, sampled before anti-PD-1 treatment.

The CDR3 here reads CASSLELGEKTQYF. The DNA sequence reads TGCGCCAGCAGCTTGGAACTCGGTGAGAAGACCCAGTACTTC. Here the chain combines TRBV5-1 and TRBJ2-5, with no confident D gene call. From the germline V gene, CDR1 is SGHRS and CDR2 is YFSETQ. Reading from cysteine to phenylalanine, the CDR3 counts 14 amino acids. Only CDR3 DNA is held: 42 bases, read in frame from base 1. V loses 0 bases of germline sequence and J loses 6 bases, and the interval between the two ends is 12 bases.